The 22 T cell receptor beta chains presented below share a single source sample, sequenced in a study of regulatory T cells in long-lasting Graves disease. Time point indicated: newly diagnosed GD, antithyroid drugs for less than 3 months. Generation of the TCR library employed RNA extracted from PBMCs. Combining iRepertoire HTBI primers with Arm-PCR of CDR3 regions, the authors built TCR beta libraries. TCRdb called the multiplex PCR reads again in MiXCR, with one record for every CDR3 protein. This table has about 540,000 distinct CDR3 sequences, roughly 13% appearing once. The same sample was also studied in work on T cells in Graves' hyperthyroidism and ophthalmopathy.

The material sequenced was peripheral blood mononuclear cells (PBMCs), taken at new diagnosis, from a patient treated with antithyroid drugs. These receptors were obtained from a man aged 30-40 years with Graves disease.

In its sample, this clonotype was seen many times. V is TRBV19 and J is TRBJ2-7, with 11 bases identical to TRBD2. The CDR3 spans 17 residues. CDR1 is LNHDA and CDR2 is SQIVND in the germline V gene (reference sequence). J gave up 7 bases and V 3 bases, and 14 bases lay outside the gene matches. The CDR3, as DNA: TGTGCCAGTAGTATCGGGGCTAGCGGGAGGACCACGGGAGAGCAGTACTTC. Translation gives CASSIGASGRTTGEQYF.

Only a few counts were recorded for this clonotype. The V gene is TRBV10-1, the J gene TRBJ2-2; D unresolved. From germline, CDR1 is WNHNN and CDR2 SYGVQD (reference sequence). CDR3 length: 14 residues. The V end was cut by 0 bases, the J end by 6 bases, with 8 bases between. The CDR3, as DNA: TGCGCCAGCAGTGAGTCAAGTTTCTCCGGGGAGCTGTTTTTT. Amino acids: CASSESSFSGELFF.

The chain has TRBV15 and TRBJ1-1; D gene ambiguous. Germline CDR1 reads LNHNV; CDR2 reads YYDKDF (reference sequence). The V end lost 0 bases, the J end lost 4 bases, and 18 bases lay between the germline ends. The CDR3 sequence is 17 residues long. In nucleotides, the CDR3 is TGTGCCACCAGCAGAGATTCAAGACATCACTCAGGCACTGAAGCTTTCTTT. Protein: CATSRDSRHHSGTEAFF.

This clonotype was seen ten or more times. The chain employs TRBV5-1 and TRBJ1-1; D not certain. V was trimmed by 4 bases and J by 1 base, leaving 11 bases between them. Germline assignment: CDR1 SGHRS and CDR2 YFSETQ. This CDR3 is 14 amino acids long. The CDR3 nucleotides read TGCGCCAGCAGCCCTCTGGGATCGAACACTGAAGCTTTCTTT. Its translation is CASSPLGSNTEAFF.

This clonotype was observed many times. V usage is TRBV10-3 and J usage is TRBJ2-7; a weak D match, TRBD1 (6 bases). The CDR3 is 14 residues long. Looked up from germline, CDR1 is ENHRY and CDR2 is SYGVKD. The V and J ends lost 10 bases and 5 bases respectively, with 21 bases between them. The chain's CDR3 is CATRIRDNAHEQYF. Here the CDR3 DNA reads TGTGCCACCCGGATCCGGGACAATGCTCACGAGCAGTACTTC.

This clonotype was picked up a small number of times. The chain joins TRBV19 to TRBJ2-7, with D maybe TRBD2 (5 bases). The V end was cut by 5 bases, the J end by 2 bases, with 10 bases between. This CDR3 is built from 13 residues. Per germline, CDR1 LNHDA and CDR2 SQIVND (reference sequence). CDR3 in amino acids: CASSSRGTYEQYF. The CDR3 region has the DNA TGTGCCAGTAGTTCCCGGGGAACCTACGAGCAGTACTTC.

This clonotype was seen a handful of times. The V and J genes are TRBV7-3 and TRBJ1-1, with unresolved D. V dropped 5 bases and J dropped 6 bases, with 10 bases sitting between them. This CDR3 region has 12 residues. Germline V gene data show CDR1 as SGHTA and CDR2 as FQGTGA. The CDR3 coding sequence is TGTGCCAGCAGCCTACAGAGGGCTGAAGCTTTCTTT. It translates to CASSLQRAEAFF.

This clonotype occurred a few times. V and J are TRBV7-9 and TRBJ1-1, with D uncertain. Between the trimmed V and J ends, which lost 7 bases and 2 bases, there was a span of 11 bases. CDR3 length: 13 residues. CDR1 is SEHNR and CDR2 is FQNEAQ in the germline V gene (reference sequence). The CDR3 reads CASIPEFNTEAFF. DNA of the CDR3: TGTGCCAGCATTCCGGAATTCAACACTGAAGCTTTCTTT.

In this sample, this clonotype turned up a few times. The V gene is TRBV3-1, the J gene TRBJ2-1, with 7 bases aligning to TRBD1. Trimming cost V 5 bases and J 0 bases; bases outside gene matches: 7. From germline, CDR1 is LGHDT and CDR2 YNNKEL (reference sequence). The CDR3 loop spans 16 amino acids. This chain's CDR3 is CASSKRGLGSYNEQFF. In DNA form, the CDR3 reads TGTGCCAGCAGCAAAAGGGGGCTTGGCTCCTACAATGAGCAGTTCTTC.

The table lists this clonotype with a few counts. This rearrangement joins TRBV29-1 to TRBJ1-2; TRBD1 aligns across 7 bases. The germline V gene encodes CDR1 SQVTM and CDR2 ANQGSEA. This CDR3 is 11 amino acids long. J lost 6 bases, V lost 5 bases, and 3 bases had no gene match. The CDR3 DNA reads as TGCAGCGTTTTCGGGACAGATGGCTACACCTTC. It specifies CSVFGTDGYTF.

In regard to this clonotype: Its ends do not fully match the called genes, so a read error is possible. V usage is TRBV10-3 and J usage is TRBJ1-2; 11 bases agree with TRBD1. The CDR3 consists of 16 residues. Germline assignment: CDR1 ENHRY and CDR2 SYGVKD. In nucleotides, the CDR3 is TGTGCCATCAGTGAGAAAGGACAGGGGGCAAAGGATGGCTACGCCTTC. It yields the protein CAISEKGQGAKDGYAF.

V is TRBV27 and J is TRBJ2-4, with 7 bases lining up with TRBD1. CDR1 MNHEY and CDR2 SMNVEV come from the germline V gene (reference sequence). The J segment lost 7 bases and the V segment lost 2 bases, leaving 2 bases of the junction unmatched. There are 13 residues in the CDR3. The CDR3 loop reads CASSLQGENIQYF. In nucleotides, the CDR3 is TGTGCCAGCAGTTTACAGGGGGAGAACATTCAGTACTTC.

This clonotype was found many times. V and J are TRBV2 and TRBJ2-3; either TRBD1 or TRBD2 may fit D (7 bases each). V lost 6 bases, J lost 5 bases, and 18 bases lay in between. The CDR3 runs to 15 residues. Germline CDR1 and CDR2: SNHLY and FYNNEI. For the CDR3, the DNA is TGTGCCAGCAGCCGGGACAGCGGGACTCTAGATACGCAGTATTTT. Protein: CASSRDSGTLDTQYF.

This clonotype has only a few counts. The rearrangement links TRBV6-2 or TRBV6-3 to TRBJ2-7; D may be TRBD1 (5 bases). This CDR3 has 14 residues. Germline assignment: CDR1 MNHEY and CDR2 SVGEGT. The germline V and J ends were trimmed by 4 bases and 6 bases, with 16 bases remaining between them. CDR3 residues: CASSWKGRQGEQYF. In nucleotides, the CDR3 is TGTGCCAGCAGTTGGAAGGGCAGGCAGGGCGAGCAGTACTTC.

At least ten counts were recorded for this clonotype. The chain combines TRBV10-2 with TRBJ1-5; 7 nucleotides match TRBD1. Germline V gene data show CDR1 as WSHSY and CDR2 as SAAADI. With 4 bases clipped from V and 7 bases from J, the junction kept 13 bases outside the gene matches. The length of the CDR3 is 16 residues. CDR3 region: CASSAKTGYTEQPQHF. CDR3 in DNA: TGCGCCAGCAGTGCTAAGACAGGGTACACTGAACAGCCCCAGCATTTT.

As to this clonotype: A much bigger clone sits one base away, suggesting this may be a read error. This CDR3 fails to terminate in the conserved phenylalanine or tryptophan, so it likely reflects a read error. The chain has TRBV7-2 and TRBJ2-7; the D is unclear. Germline-derived CDR1 and CDR2 are SGHTA and FQGNSA. This CDR3 spans 15 amino acids. Trimming pared 0 bases from V and 0 bases from J, leaving 9 bases between. CDR3 amino acids: CASSLATQSSYEQYS. CDR3 coding DNA: TGTGCCAGCAGCTTAGCGACCCAGAGCTCCTACGAGCAGTACTCC.

This clonotype showed up just once. The junction departs from the called germline gene at one end, perhaps through a read error. The V gene is TRBV11-2, the J gene TRBJ2-7; D remains unclear. Germline CDR1 SGHAT, CDR2 FQNNGV. The CDR3 sequence is 15 residues long. CDR3 residues: CASSLVPDNFYEQHF. The DNA for the CDR3 is TGTGCCAGCAGCTTAGTCCCGGATAACTTCTACGAGCAGCACTTC.

This clonotype showed up many times. The chain couples TRBV7-8 to TRBJ2-3; possibly TRBD1 for D (6 bases). Germline lookup yields CDR1 SGHVS and CDR2 FQNEAQ. The germline V and J ends were trimmed by 1 base and 6 bases, with 17 bases remaining between them. The CDR3 sequence is 16 residues long. In DNA form, the CDR3 reads TGTGCCAGCAGCTTAGTACTCGACAGGTACCTGGATACGCAGTATTTT. Its protein is CASSLVLDRYLDTQYF.

This clonotype has ten or more counts. CDR3 sequence (DNA): TGTGCCAGCAGCTTCCCGGGACGGGGCCTGTTTTTT. Translating it yields CASSFPGRGLFF. The chain combines TRBV7-2 with TRBJ1-4, with D tentatively TRBD1 (5 bases). Trimming shortened V by 3 bases and J by 14 bases, and 13 bases separated the two germline ends. The CDR3 sequence is 12 residues long. Germline-derived CDR1 and CDR2 are SGHTA and FQGNSA.

The table lists this clonotype with a few counts. V gene TRBV7-3 combines with J gene TRBJ1-2, with 7 positions matching TRBD1. Germline V gives CDR1 SGHTA, CDR2 FQGTGA. CDR3 size: 12 residues. V was pared by 4 bases and J by 8 bases, with 4 bases of the junction left unmatched. In nucleotides, the CDR3 is TGTGCCAGCAGCTCGGACAGGAGCGGCTACACCTTC. Residues: CASSSDRSGYTF.

This clonotype was observed at least ten times. The V call is TRBV5-1, the J call TRBJ2-4; D remains unclear. Trimming stripped 4 bases from V and 0 bases from J, with 14 bases between. CDR3 length equals 16 residues. Germline CDR1 SGHRS, CDR2 YFSETQ. CDR3: CASSTGKALAKNIQYF. The CDR3 DNA sequence: TGCGCCAGCAGCACCGGAAAGGCTCTAGCCAAAAACATTCAGTACTTC. Full variable domain (missing parts from reference TRBV5-1 and TRBJ2-4): KAGVTQTPRYLIKTRGQQVTLSCSPISGHRSVSWYQQTPGQGLQFLFEYFSETQRNKGNFPGRFSGRQFSNSRSEMNVSTLELGDSALYLCASSTGKALAKNIQYFGAGTRLSVL.

The V call is TRBV6-4, the J call TRBJ1-2, with TRBD1 matching 11 bases. Per germline, CDR1 MRHNA and CDR2 SNTAGT. Unmatched junction bases numbered 6, after V lost 6 bases and J lost 6 bases. The CDR3 has 14 amino acids. CDR3 coding DNA: TGTGCCAGCAGCCGGACAGGGGGCTTAGATGGCTACACCTTC. Its protein is CASSRTGGLDGYTF.